Below are 29 T cell receptor beta chains sequenced from a single sample in a study of CXCR3-negative and CXCR3-positive naive CD8 T cells. These receptors have no identified antigens. Findings and caveats of the study: For CXCR3-positive naive cells, TRB CDR3s were more hydrophobic than those of CXCR3-negative naive cells.

Libraries were UMI-labeled 5' RACE TRB cDNA. TCRdb re-called the 5' RACE reads and shows each CDR3 protein once, DNA omitted. The sample data list 130,000 to 150,000 distinct CDR3 sequences. The sequencing input was naive CXCR3+ CD8+ T cells from blood. The subset: CD45RO-CCR7+CD27+CD95- naive CD8+ T cells expressing CXCR3 (TNR3+). All receptors derive from a human donor in good health. Some clones in this sample may be carry-over from other donors' samples.

The chain employs TRBV3-1 and TRBJ2-7; no DNA is available, so the TRBD1 call from TCRdb remains unchecked. CDR1 LGHDT and CDR2 YNNKEL come from the germline V gene (reference sequence). This CDR3 comprises 12 residues. CDR3: CASSQGGDEQYF.

This chain uses TRBV28 with TRBJ2-7; no DNA is available, so the TRBD1 call from TCRdb remains unchecked. CDR1 is MDHEN and CDR2 is SYDVKM in the germline V gene. The CDR3 spans 12 residues. CDR3 sequence: CASSPPLIEQYF.

This sequence joins TRBV27 and TRBJ1-4. Germline-derived CDR1 and CDR2 are MNHEY and SMNVEV (reference sequence). The CDR3 is 11 residues long. CDR3 sequence: CATTDNEKLFF.

This rearrangement joins TRBV6-1 to TRBJ2-7; TCRdb's D call of TRBD2 is untestable without DNA. The germline V gene has CDR1 MNHNS and CDR2 SASEGT. The CDR3 runs to 16 residues. The CDR3 protein is CASSFGLAGISYEQYF.

The V and J genes are TRBV7-9 and TRBJ2-7. From germline, CDR1 is SEHNR and CDR2 FQNEAQ (reference sequence). CDR3 length equals 16 residues. CDR3 protein: CASSPQRGGNAYEQYF.

The chain employs TRBV27 and TRBJ2-7; TCRdb selects TRBD2, and the lack of DNA leaves this call unchecked. The CDR3 covers 14 residues. CDR1 MNHEY and CDR2 SMNVEV come from the germline V gene (reference sequence). The CDR3 spells CASSPRAAGYEQYF.

The J gene is TRBJ2-3, the V gene TRBV19; no DNA is available, so the TRBD2 call from TCRdb remains unchecked. The CDR3 is 16 residues long. The germline CDR1 and CDR2 sequences are LNHDA and SQIVND (reference sequence). CDR3 loop: CASSLLAGGSTDTQYF.

The chain recombines TRBV10-2 with TRBJ2-7; TCRdb's assignment of TRBD1 cannot be checked, as there is no DNA. Looked up from germline, CDR1 is WSHSY and CDR2 is SAAADI. There are 14 residues in the CDR3. CDR3 amino acids: CASSDWGNSYEQYF.

V gene TRBV20-1 combines with J gene TRBJ2-1; as DNA is missing, the TRBD1 call by TCRdb cannot be tested. Germline V gene data show CDR1 as DFQATT and CDR2 as SNEGSKA (reference sequence). The CDR3 has 13 amino acids. The CDR3: CSGGAIRGNEQFF.

The rearrangement uses TRBV6-5 and TRBJ1-2; checking the TCRdb D call of TRBD1 is not possible without DNA. CDR1 is MNHEY, CDR2 SVGAGI, per germline. The CDR3 runs to 15 residues. This chain's CDR3 is CASSYPGHPEEGYTF.

This chain joins TRBV28 and TRBJ2-5. In germline, CDR1 is MDHEN, CDR2 SYDVKM. This CDR3 contains 11 residues. CDR3 sequence: CASSLSETQYF.

The V and J genes are TRBV28 and TRBJ2-5; TCRdb designates TRBD1, a call that cannot be tested without DNA. The germline gives CDR1 MDHEN, CDR2 SYDVKM. The CDR3 has 13 amino acids. CDR3 sequence: CASSPPPKETQYF.

The rearrangement uses TRBV7-6 and TRBJ2-7; without DNA, the TCRdb call of TRBD1 cannot be checked. CDR1 SGHVS and CDR2 FNYEAQ come from the germline V gene. The CDR3 runs 16 residues. CDR3 in amino acids: CASSPQIGDRIYEQYF.

The chain uses TRBV7-2 and TRBJ2-1; TCRdb picks TRBD1, but there is no DNA to check that call. The CDR3 totals 15 residues. In germline, CDR1 is SGHTA, CDR2 FQGNSA. CDR3 residues: CASSLIVGGNNEQFF.

The rearrangement uses TRBV5-1 and TRBJ2-1; the D call from TCRdb, TRBD2, cannot be confirmed without DNA. Germline CDR1 and CDR2: SGHRS and YFSETQ. The CDR3 runs to 16 residues. The chain's CDR3 is CASSLAWGRAGNEQFF.

The chain recombines TRBV6-2 or TRBV6-3 with TRBJ2-3; TCRdb picks TRBD1, but there is no DNA to check that call. The CDR3 sequence is 13 residues long. Germline V gene lookup returns CDR1 MNHEY and CDR2 SVGEGT. Here the CDR3 reads CASSYRGTDTQYF.

V usage is TRBV6-1 and J usage is TRBJ2-1; TCRdb names TRBD1, which stays unverified in the absence of DNA. This CDR3 is built from 12 residues. Germline V gene data show CDR1 as MNHNS and CDR2 as SASEGT. The CDR3 loop is CASTSTGDEQFF.

The V gene is TRBV6-5, the J gene TRBJ1-2. The CDR3 spans 13 residues. Germline CDR1 and CDR2: MNHEY and SVGAGI. CDR3 region: CASSYARNNGYTF.

This CDR3 reads CASSITGPNTEAFF. The chain has TRBV7-9 and TRBJ1-1; lacking DNA, the TRBD1 call made by TCRdb goes unchecked. Per the germline V gene, CDR1 is SEHNR and CDR2 is FQNEAQ (reference sequence). The CDR3 contains 14 residues.

The chain links TRBV5-1 to TRBJ2-1; TCRdb selects TRBD2, and the lack of DNA leaves this call unchecked. CDR3 length: 19 amino acids. Germline assignment: CDR1 SGHRS and CDR2 YFSETQ. The CDR3 sequence is CASSPGLAGGPVPYNEQFF.

The chain uses TRBV6-5 and TRBJ1-2. CDR3 length equals 14 residues. Germline V gene data show CDR1 as MNHEY and CDR2 as SVGAGI. CDR3 amino acids: CASSYSTGNRGYTF.

The chain is built from TRBV27 and TRBJ2-1; the TRBD2 assignment by TCRdb is unverifiable without DNA. The CDR3 is 16 amino acids. Germline CDR1 is MNHEY and CDR2 is SMNVEV (reference sequence). This chain's CDR3 is CASRPTGTSYYNEQFF.

The V and J genes are TRBV20-1 and TRBJ2-5; as DNA is missing, the TRBD2 call by TCRdb cannot be tested. From germline, CDR1 is DFQATT and CDR2 SNEGSKA (reference sequence). The CDR3 consists of 14 residues. CDR3 residues: CSARGSEVLETQYF.

This chain connects TRBV7-9 to TRBJ1-2; TCRdb returns TRBD1, unconfirmable since there is no DNA. The length of the CDR3 is 14 residues. CDR1 and CDR2 (germline): SEHNR, FQNEAQ (reference sequence). CDR3 sequence: CASSLSGPSYGYTF. The full variable domain, completed using reference TRBV7-9 and TRBJ1-2, is DTGVSQNPRHKITKRGQNVTFRCDPISEHNRLYWYRQTLGQGPEFLTYFQNEAQLEKSRLLSDRFSAERPKGSFSTLEIQRTEQGDSAMYLCASSLSGPSYGYTFGSGTRLTVV.

V is TRBV24-1 and J is TRBJ1-2; TCRdb picks TRBD1, but there is no DNA to check that call. CDR1 and CDR2 (germline): KGHDR, SFDVKD. The CDR3 contains 18 residues. The CDR3 is CATSDASGQPSANYGYTF.

The CDR3 loop reads CSARDVDSYEQYF. The V call is TRBV20-1, the J call TRBJ2-7; with no DNA, the TCRdb D assignment of TRBD1 cannot be verified. The germline V gene has CDR1 DFQATT and CDR2 SNEGSKA (reference sequence). The CDR3 contains 13 residues.

The chain combines TRBV5-1 with TRBJ2-5; the D gene TCRdb calls, TRBD1, cannot be checked with no DNA. The length of the CDR3 is 14 residues. Germline CDR1 and CDR2: SGHRS and YFSETQ. The CDR3 is CASSTGRNQESQYF.

J is TRBJ2-3 and V is TRBV28; as DNA is missing, the TRBD2 call by TCRdb cannot be tested. Germline lookup yields CDR1 MDHEN and CDR2 SYDVKM. CDR3 length equals 16 residues. The CDR3 loop reads CASSPGTSESTDTQYF.

The chain is built from TRBV2 and TRBJ2-7; the D call of TRBD1 rests on TCRdb alone, since no DNA is present to check it. This CDR3 comprises 13 residues. Germline CDR1 is SNHLY and CDR2 is FYNNEI. CDR3 residues: CAGGDRSWNEQYF.